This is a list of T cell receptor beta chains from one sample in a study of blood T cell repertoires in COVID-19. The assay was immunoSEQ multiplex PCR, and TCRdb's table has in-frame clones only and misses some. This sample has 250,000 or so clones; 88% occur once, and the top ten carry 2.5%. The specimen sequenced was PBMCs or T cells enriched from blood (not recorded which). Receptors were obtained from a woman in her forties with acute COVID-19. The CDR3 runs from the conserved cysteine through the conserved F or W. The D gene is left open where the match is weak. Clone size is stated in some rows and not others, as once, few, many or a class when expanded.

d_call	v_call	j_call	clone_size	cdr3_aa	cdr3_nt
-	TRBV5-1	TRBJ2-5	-	CASSLVAGMETQYF	TGCGCCAGCAGCTTGGTCGCAGGGATGGAGACCCAGTACTTC
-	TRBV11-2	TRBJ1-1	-	CASSRGQLNTEAFF	TGTGCCAGCAGCCGCGGACAGCTTAACACTGAAGCTTTCTTT
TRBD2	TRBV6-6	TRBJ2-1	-	CASRVPGLASNEQFF	TGTGCCAGCAGGGTACCGGGACTAGCGTCCAATGAGCAGTTCTTC
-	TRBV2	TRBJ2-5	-	CASRGSQETQYF	TGTGCCAGCAGGGGGAGCCAAGAGACCCAGTACTTC
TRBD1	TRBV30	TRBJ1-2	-	CAYLTGQLHGYTF	TGTGCCTATCTAACGGGACAGCTCCATGGCTACACCTTC
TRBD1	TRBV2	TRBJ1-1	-	CASSEKTGVTEAFF	TGTGCCAGCAGTGAGAAGACAGGGGTCACTGAAGCTTTCTTT
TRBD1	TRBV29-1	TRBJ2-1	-	CSVSLTGWDEQFF	TGCAGCGTTTCCTTGACAGGGTGGGATGAGCAGTTCTTC
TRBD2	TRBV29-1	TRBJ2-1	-	CSAFEQLAGVNEQFF	TGCAGCGCCTTTGAGCAGCTAGCGGGGGTCAATGAGCAGTTCTTC
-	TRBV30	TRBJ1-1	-	CAWSDRVEAFF	TGTGCCTGGAGTGACCGGGTTGAAGCTTTCTTT
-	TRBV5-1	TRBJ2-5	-	CASSWDSAGETQYF	TGCGCCAGCAGCTGGGACTCGGCGGGGGAGACCCAGTACTTC
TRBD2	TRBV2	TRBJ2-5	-	CAAPGLAGVGGETQYF	TGTGCCGCACCGGGACTAGCGGGAGTTGGGGGAGAGACCCAGTACTTC
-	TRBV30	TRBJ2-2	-	CAWSVSGGTGELFF	TGTGCCTGGAGTGTGAGTGGAGGGACCGGGGAGCTGTTTTTT
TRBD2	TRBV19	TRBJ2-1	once	CASSGGGLARNEQFF	TGTGCCAGTAGTGGGGGGGGACTAGCTAGGAATGAGCAGTTCTTC
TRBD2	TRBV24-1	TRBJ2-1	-	CATSDNWTSGRGSYNEQFF	TGTGCCACCAGTGATAACTGGACTAGCGGGAGAGGCTCCTACAATGAGCAGTTCTTC
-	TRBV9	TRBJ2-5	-	CASSLNQETQYF	TGTGCCAGCAGCCTTAACCAAGAGACCCAGTACTTC
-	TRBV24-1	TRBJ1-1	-	CATSGRGTHMNTEAFF	TGTGCCACCAGTGGCCGAGGAACTCACATGAACACTGAAGCTTTCTTT
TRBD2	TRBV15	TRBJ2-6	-	CATSTRLAGAAGANVLTF	TGTGCCACCAGCACCAGACTAGCGGGGGCTGCTGGGGCCAACGTCCTGACTTTC
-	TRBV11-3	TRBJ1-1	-	CASSSQQGNTEAFF	TGTGCCAGCAGCTCACAACAGGGGAACACTGAAGCTTTCTTT
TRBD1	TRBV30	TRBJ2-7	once	CAWATGTGLYEQYF	TGTGCCTGGGCAACCGGGACAGGGCTCTACGAGCAGTACTTC
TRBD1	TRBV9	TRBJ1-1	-	CASSPGQGNTEAFF	TGTGCCAGCAGCCCGGGACAGGGAAACACTGAAGCTTTCTTT
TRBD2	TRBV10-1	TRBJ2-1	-	CASSERLAGQGGEQFF	TGCGCCAGCAGTGAGAGACTAGCGGGCCAGGGGGGGGAGCAGTTCTTC
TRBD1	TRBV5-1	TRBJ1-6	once	CASSLGQGLNSPLHF	TGCGCCAGCAGCTTAGGACAGGGACTTAATTCACCCCTCCACTTT
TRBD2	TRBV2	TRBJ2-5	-	CASRRRGSGGNSGETQYF	TGTGCCAGCAGACGGCGAGGGAGCGGGGGGAACTCCGGGGAGACCCAGTACTTC
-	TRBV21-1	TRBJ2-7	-	CASTLNRGTYEQYF	TGTGCCAGCACCCTCAACAGGGGAACCTACGAGCAGTACTTC
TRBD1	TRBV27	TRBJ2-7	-	CASSLDRGYEQYF	TGTGCCAGCAGTTTAGACAGGGGCTACGAGCAGTACTTC
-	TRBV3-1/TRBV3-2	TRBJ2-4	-	CASSHAWPGHRRIAKNIQYF	TGTGCCAGCAGCCACGCATGGCCGGGACACCGGAGAATAGCCAAAAACATTCAGTACTTC
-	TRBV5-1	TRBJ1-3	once	CASSLGSSGNTIYF	TGCGCCAGCAGCTTGGGGAGCTCTGGAAACACCATATATTTT
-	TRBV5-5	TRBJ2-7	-	CASSLTNYEQYF	TGTGCCAGCAGCCTGACTAATTACGAGCAGTACTTC
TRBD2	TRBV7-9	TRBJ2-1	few	CASSSGLAGVEQFF	TGTGCCAGCAGCTCGGGACTAGCGGGAGTTGAGCAGTTCTTC
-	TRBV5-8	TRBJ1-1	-	CASSLGQAKKVAEAFF	TGTGCCAGCAGCTTGGGGCAGGCTAAGAAGGTGGCAGAAGCTTTCTTT
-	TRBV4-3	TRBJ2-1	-	CASSQEGHNEQFF	TGCGCCAGCAGCCAAGAGGGGCACAATGAGCAGTTCTTC
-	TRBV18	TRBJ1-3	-	CASSPPSGVGNTIYF	TGTGCCAGCTCACCACCGTCCGGAGTAGGAAACACCATATATTTT
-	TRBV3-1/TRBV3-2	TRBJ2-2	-	CASSQVASGELFF	TGTGCCAGCAGCCAAGTGGCTTCCGGGGAGCTGTTTTTT
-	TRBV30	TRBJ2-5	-	CAWRSTFRETQYF	TGTGCCTGGAGATCTACCTTCCGGGAGACCCAGTACTTC
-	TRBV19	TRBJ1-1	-	CASSTHGQIEAFF	TGTGCCAGTAGTACCCATGGACAGATTGAAGCTTTCTTT
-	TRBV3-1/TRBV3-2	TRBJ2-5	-	CASSQVTSSETQYF	TGTGCCAGCAGCCAGGTTACTAGCTCAGAGACCCAGTACTTC
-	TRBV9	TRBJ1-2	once	CASSLSGQYYGYTF	TGTGCCAGCAGTCTCTCCGGACAGTACTATGGCTACACCTTC
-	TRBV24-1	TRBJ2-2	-	CATSDSGLSTGELFF	TGTGCCACCAGTGATTCGGGACTTAGCACCGGGGAGCTGTTTTTT
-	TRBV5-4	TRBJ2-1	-	CASSYLTGYSYNEQFF	TGTGCCAGCAGCTACCTGACAGGTTACTCCTACAATGAGCAGTTCTTC
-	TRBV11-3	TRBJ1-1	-	CASVRGGLTMNTEAFF	TGTGCCAGCGTAAGGGGGGGCCTAACTATGAACACTGAAGCTTTCTTT
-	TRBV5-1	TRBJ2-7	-	CASSLDRTNYEQYF	TGCGCCAGCAGCTTGGACAGAACCAACTACGAGCAGTACTTC
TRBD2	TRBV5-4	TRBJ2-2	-	CASSPPSGRNTGELFF	TGTGCCAGCAGCCCCCCCAGCGGGAGGAACACCGGGGAGCTGTTTTTT
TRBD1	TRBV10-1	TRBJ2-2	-	CASSDPGTGGSGELFF	TGCGCCAGCAGTGACCCCGGGACAGGGGGCTCCGGGGAGCTGTTTTTT
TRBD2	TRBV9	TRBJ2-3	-	CASSVAGLAGVDTQYF	TGTGCCAGCAGCGTAGCGGGACTAGCGGGGGTGGATACGCAGTATTTT
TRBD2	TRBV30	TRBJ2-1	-	CAWSIEREGNEQFF	TGTGCCTGGAGTATAGAGCGGGAGGGGAATGAGCAGTTCTTC
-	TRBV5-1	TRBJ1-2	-	CASSLSGANYGYTF	TGCGCCAGCAGCTTGTCAGGTGCTAACTATGGCTACACCTTC